Described below is a single T cell receptor (beta chain) sequence and its context. What it binds is unknown. The assay was immunoSEQ multiplex PCR, and TCRdb's table has in-frame clones only and misses some. The sample comprises about 300,000 clones, less than 85% of which are singletons, and about 5.7% rests with the top ten. The CDR3 is made up of 15 amino acids. The V gene lost 6 bases and the J gene lost 4 bases, with 18 bases spanning the gap. Germline CDR1 is LNHNV and CDR2 is YYDKDF (reference sequence). The sample originates from a study of cytotoxic CD8 clonotypes in ibrutinib-treated CLL. Study-wide findings and caveats: Public clonotypes proved infrequent, and on treatment they shrank or remained steady.

This TCR was recovered from a human donor with chronic lymphocytic leukemia. The sample here was PBMCs, taken at disease progression, from a patient treated with ibrutinib. V and J are TRBV15 and TRBJ2-5; a possible D gene is TRBD1 (6 bases). In DNA, the CDR3 is TGTGCCACCAGTCCCGGGACACTGGGACGAGAGACCCAGTACTTC. Translated: CATSPGTLGRETQYF. The variable domain in full, with the rest retrieved from reference TRBV15 and TRBJ2-5, is DAMVIQNPRYQVTQFGKPVTLSCSQTLNHNVMYWYQQKSSQAPKLLFHYYDKDFNNEADTPDNFQSRRPNTSFCFLDIRSPGLGDTAMYLCATSPGTLGRETQYFGPGTRLLVL.